These 14 T cell receptor beta chains came from one sample sequenced in a study of CD8+ T cells in alopecia areata. The treatment: oral pan-JAK inhibitor, 5-10 mg twice daily. RNA was isolated and reverse transcribed to cDNA, the sequencing template. Assay: immunoSEQ multiplex PCR; the TCRdb copy retains only in-frame clones and omits some. The sample shows a few hundred thousand clones, around two fifths of them seen only once. Specimen: CD4+ T cells sorted from blood, collected at approximately week 37, from a patient treated with tofacitinib. These receptors originate from a human donor with alopecia areata.

The rearrangement uses TRBV7-3 and TRBJ2-7; D gene uncertain. The length of the CDR3 is 13 residues. The ends were cut back, 2 bases at V and 5 bases at J, with 10 bases in the middle. Germline-derived CDR1 and CDR2 are SGHTA and FQGTGA. The CDR3 nucleotides are TGTGCCAGCAGCTTATTGGTTGGGGACGAGCAGTACTTC. It yields the protein CASSLLVGDEQYF. Full variable domain (outside the CDR3, taken from reference TRBV7-3 and TRBJ2-7): GAGVSQTPSNKVTEKGKYVELRCDPISGHTALYWYRQSLGQGPEFLIYFQGTGAADDSGLPNDRFFAVRPEGSVSTLKIQRTERGDSAVYLCASSLLVGDEQYFGPGTRLTVT.

In this sample, this clone turned up a few times. This sequence joins TRBV29-1 and TRBJ2-1; the match to TRBD2 covers 7 bases. V was clipped by 6 bases and J by 10 bases; unmatched bases: 12. Germline V gene data show CDR1 as SQVTM and CDR2 as ANQGSEA. The CDR3 covers 13 residues. The CDR3 here is CSVPLWEGGEQFF. As DNA, the CDR3 is TGCAGCGTCCCCTTATGGGAGGGCGGGGAGCAGTTCTTC.

The chain has TRBV5-1 and TRBJ1-4; perhaps TRBD1 as D (5 bases). V was clipped by 2 bases and J by 5 bases, with 10 bases between them. CDR3 length: 14 residues. CDR1 and CDR2 (germline): SGHRS, YFSETQ. The CDR3 coding sequence is TGCGCCAGCAGCTTAATGGGGCGGAATGAAAAACTGTTTTTT. Translating it yields CASSLMGRNEKLFF. The whole variable domain, filled in from reference TRBV5-1 and TRBJ1-4, reads KAGVTQTPRYLIKTRGQQVTLSCSPISGHRSVSWYQQTPGQGLQFLFEYFSETQRNKGNFPGRFSGRQFSNSRSEMNVSTLELGDSALYLCASSLMGRNEKLFFGSGTQLSVL.

V gene TRBV30 combines with J gene TRBJ2-2, with no clear D. Trimming removed 8 bases from V and 4 bases from J, with 20 bases in between. In germline, CDR1 is GTSNPN, CDR2 SVGIG (reference sequence). The CDR3 has 15 residues. In DNA, the CDR3 is TGTGCCCAACAAAGTCGAGCGAGCCTCACCGGGGAGCTGTTTTTT. This translates into CAQQSRASLTGELFF.

This clone was seen only a few times. The chain joins TRBV4-3 to TRBJ2-1; perhaps D is TRBD1 or TRBD2 (5 bases each). Germline V gene sequence: CDR1 LGHNA, CDR2 YSLEER. This CDR3 spans 15 amino acids. Trimming took off 0 bases at V and 9 bases at J, with 15 bases between the two ends. CDR3 DNA sequence: TGCGCCAGCAGCCAAGACGGGAACAGGTTGTTTGAGCAGTTCTTC. Its translation is CASSQDGNRLFEQFF.

The chain carries TRBV15 and TRBJ2-5, with 7 positions matching TRBD2. The CDR3 runs 13 residues. V dropped 3 bases and J dropped 2; count of bases not matched to a gene: 0. Germline V gene sequence: CDR1 LNHNV, CDR2 YYDKDF (reference sequence). DNA for the CDR3: TGTGCCACCAGCAGGGGACTACAAGAGACCCAGTACTTC. The encoded protein is CATSRGLQETQYF.

The chain couples TRBV15 to TRBJ2-1; no definite D call. This CDR3 has 13 amino acids. Germline V gives CDR1 LNHNV, CDR2 YYDKDF (reference sequence). V was trimmed by 8 bases and J by 3 bases, leaving 11 bases between them. The CDR3 sequence: CATGQVGYNEQFF. CDR3 DNA: TGTGCCACCGGGCAGGTCGGCTACAATGAGCAGTTCTTC.

The chain uses TRBV29-1 and TRBJ2-1; TRBD2 aligns across 9 bases. The CDR3 runs 15 residues. J was trimmed by 1 base and V by 4 bases; bases with no gene match: 5. Germline values: CDR1 SQVTM, CDR2 ANQGSEA. The CDR3 loop reads CSVVRGLASYNEQFF. The CDR3 region has the DNA TGCAGCGTTGTGCGGGGACTAGCTTCCTACAATGAGCAGTTCTTC.

J is TRBJ2-1 and V is TRBV5-4; TRBD2 aligns across 12 bases. J lost 5 bases, V lost 4 bases, and 10 bases had no gene match. This CDR3 is 17 amino acids long. Looked up from germline, CDR1 is SGHNT and CDR2 is YYREEE (reference sequence). In DNA form, the CDR3 reads TGTGCCAGCAGCCGACCTCTAAGACTAGCGGGAGACAATGAGCAGTTCTTC. This sequence encodes CASSRPLRLAGDNEQFF.

The rearrangement joins TRBV7-8 to TRBJ2-7; 9 nucleotides match TRBD1. The J segment lost 3 bases and the V segment lost 1 base, leaving 4 bases of the junction unmatched. The germline CDR1 and CDR2 sequences are SGHVS and FQNEAQ. The CDR3 spans 15 residues. In DNA, the CDR3 is TGTGCCAGCAGCTTAGAAGGGACAGGGCTCTACGAGCAGTACTTC. Translating gives CASSLEGTGLYEQYF.

This clone was seen a handful of times. The V call is TRBV5-1, the J call TRBJ1-5; 9 nucleotides agree with TRBD1. The trim removed 4 bases at V and 4 bases at J, leaving 3 bases unmatched. Germline CDR1 SGHRS, CDR2 YFSETQ. The CDR3 covers 14 residues. CDR3 sequence (DNA): TGCGCCAGCAGCCCGGGGACAGGGAATCAGCCCCAGCATTTT. As protein: CASSPGTGNQPQHF. Filled out from reference TRBV5-1 and TRBJ1-5, the complete variable domain reads KAGVTQTPRYLIKTRGQQVTLSCSPISGHRSVSWYQQTPGQGLQFLFEYFSETQRNKGNFPGRFSGRQFSNSRSEMNVSTLELGDSALYLCASSPGTGNQPQHFGDGTRLSIL.

This chain links TRBV19 with TRBJ1-5; D remains ambiguous. Germline V lookup: CDR1 LNHDA, CDR2 SQIVND (reference sequence). V lost 4 bases, J lost 1 base, and 8 bases lay in between. CDR3 size: 14 residues. CDR3 loop: CASSTFMSNQPQHF. The CDR3 DNA reads TGTGCCAGTAGTACCTTTATGAGCAATCAGCCCCAGCATTTT.

The chain is built from TRBV7-8 and TRBJ2-7, with 7 nucleotides matching TRBD2. Germline V CDR1 and CDR2: SGHVS, FQNEAQ. The CDR3 loop spans 15 amino acids. J gave up 6 bases and V 5 bases, and 13 bases lay outside the gene matches. The CDR3, as DNA: TGTGCCAGCAGCCCCAGGCGCGGGAGCATAGTCGAGCAGTACTTC. Its protein product is CASSPRRGSIVEQYF.

V gene TRBV5-1 combines with J gene TRBJ2-7, with 11 bases fitting TRBD2. The CDR3 runs 17 residues. Germline values: CDR1 SGHRS, CDR2 YFSETQ. Germline trimming cut 0 bases from V and 5 bases from J; bases unmatched to any gene: 10. CDR3 sequence (DNA): TGCGCCAGCAGCTTGGTAACTAGCGGGAGTTTTCCCCACGAGCAGTACTTC. This gives the protein CASSLVTSGSFPHEQYF.